The 31 T cell receptor beta chains below come from one sample, sequenced in a study of human T cells and chemical hapten exposure (dated by TCRdb to about 2021). Total RNA was isolated from unfractionated whole blood collected in Tempus Blood RNA tubes. The method behind the library was 5' RACE. Sequencing was performed on an Illumina MiSeq. The raw public reads went through TCRdb reprocessing: fastp at Q25, MiXCR clone calling, in-frame beta chains kept. Every CDR3 protein is listed once, alongside the most common genes and DNA of its rows. This sample comprises about 81,000 distinct CDR3 sequences, more than 7.5% of them detected only once. The top ten clones comprise about 2.1% of the sample. The receptors were gathered from a male donor in good health.

This clonotype occurred once. Since the CDR3 does not end with the conserved phenylalanine or tryptophan, this likely comes from a read error. The chain employs TRBV29-1 and TRBJ2-3; D assignment may be TRBD1 or TRBD2 (5 bases each). The CDR3 spans 13 residues. V lost 3 bases, J lost 4 bases, and 11 bases lay in between. CDR1 is SQVTM and CDR2 is ANQGSEA in the germline V gene. The CDR3 DNA follows: TGCAGCGTTGAGAGGGGTAGAGCAGATACGCAGTATTAT. Translating it yields CSVERGRADTQYY.

This clonotype came up a few times. This sequence joins TRBV5-1 and TRBJ2-2, with 14 bases identical to TRBD2. The V gene's germline CDR1 is SGHRS and CDR2 YFSETQ. Losses at the gene ends were 4 bases for V and 8 bases for J; bases not matched to a gene: 7. This CDR3 has 16 residues. The CDR3 coding sequence is TGCGCCAGCAGCCATCCGGGACTAGCGGGAGCTGGGGAGCTGTTTTTT. Protein: CASSHPGLAGAGELFF.

In this sample, this clonotype turned up many times. V usage is TRBV12-3 or TRBV12-4 and J usage is TRBJ2-7; 10 bases align to TRBD2. This CDR3 is 14 amino acids long. The V segment lost 4 bases and the J segment 6 bases; nucleotides outside the gene matches: 6. This chain's CDR3 is CASSSKRGGGEQYF. The CDR3 nucleotides are TGTGCCAGCAGTTCCAAGCGGGGGGGAGGCGAGCAGTACTTC.

In this sample, this clonotype turned up many times. The V call is TRBV14, the J call TRBJ1-1; the D gene is possibly TRBD1 (5 bases). The V end lost 4 bases, the J end lost 6 bases, and 6 bases lay between the germline ends. CDR1 SGHDN and CDR2 FVKESK come from the germline V gene. CDR3 length: 11 residues. For the CDR3, the DNA is TGTGCCAGCAGCCCAGGGTCTGAAGCTTTCTTT. This sequence encodes CASSPGSEAFF.

This chain connects TRBV13 to TRBJ1-4, with D unresolved. The CDR3 runs to 15 residues. V lost 4 bases, J lost 5 bases, and 14 bases lay in between. Germline CDR1 PRHDT, CDR2 FYEKMQ (reference sequence). The CDR3 reads CASSYKNSFNEKLFF. Written as DNA, the CDR3 is TGTGCCAGCAGCTATAAAAACAGCTTCAATGAAAAACTGTTTTTT.

This clonotype was seen repeatedly, ten times or more. J is TRBJ1-1 and V is TRBV29-1; maybe TRBD1 (6 bases). Germline lookup yields CDR1 SQVTM and CDR2 ANQGSEA. CDR3 length: 14 amino acids. With 6 bases removed from V and 7 bases from J, the gap between germline ends came to 21 bases. The CDR3 sequence: CSVKDSTERGEAFF. As DNA, the CDR3 is TGCAGCGTGAAGGACAGTACGGAACGTGGTGAAGCTTTCTTT.

J is TRBJ2-7 and V is TRBV12-3 or TRBV12-4; D perhaps matches TRBD1 (5 bases). The CDR3 spans 15 residues. V lost 1 base, J lost 3 bases, and 13 bases lay in between. CDR3 DNA sequence: TGTGCCAGCAGTTTAGGGTTCAGGGCTAACTACGAGCAGTACTTC. This gives the protein CASSLGFRANYEQYF.

The V gene is TRBV29-1, the J gene TRBJ1-1; TRBD1 is a possible D gene (6 bases). Germline CDR1 SQVTM, CDR2 ANQGSEA. The CDR3 has 13 amino acids. The CDR3 is CSLQGSMNTEAFF. Written as DNA, the CDR3 is TGCAGTTTACAGGGTTCAATGAACACTGAAGCTTTCTTT.

This clonotype was found many times. The chain carries TRBV25-1 and TRBJ2-7; unclear D gene. The germline CDR1 and CDR2 sequences are MGHDK and SYGVNS. The ends were cut back, 5 bases at V and 4 bases at J, with 12 bases in the middle. The CDR3 has 13 residues. The chain's CDR3 is CASSPPTSYEQYF. The CDR3 DNA is TGTGCCAGCAGTCCCCCCACCTCGTACGAGCAGTACTTC.

The V gene is TRBV7-2, the J gene TRBJ1-1, with TRBD1 as a possible D gene (6 bases). The CDR3 loop spans 14 amino acids. Per the germline V gene, CDR1 is SGHTA and CDR2 is FQGNSA. V lost 7 bases, J lost 4 bases, and 16 bases lay in between. CDR3 in DNA: TGTGCCAGCAACCCACAGGGTTTGAGCACTGAAGCTTTCTTT. The encoded protein is CASNPQGLSTEAFF. Full variable domain (missing parts from reference TRBV7-2 and TRBJ1-1): GAGVSQSPSNKVTEKGKDVELRCDPISGHTALYWYRQSLGQGLEFLIYFQGNSAPDKSGLPSDRFSAERTGGSVSTLTIQRTQQEDSAVYLCASNPQGLSTEAFFGQGTRLTVV.

In the case of this clonotype: A much larger clonotype is one base distant, so this may be a read error. The chain joins TRBV19 to TRBJ2-2; D is undetermined. Deletions cut 5 bases from V and 0 bases from J, with 10 bases between. The CDR3 covers 15 residues. Germline V gene lookup returns CDR1 LNHDA and CDR2 SQIVND (reference sequence). This CDR3 is CASSCATSNTGELFF. The CDR3 nucleotides are TGTGCCAGTAGTTGTGCAACATCGAACACCGGGGAGCTGTTTTTT.

The chain recombines TRBV7-9 with TRBJ2-3, with 10 bases that match TRBD2. This CDR3 contains 17 residues. Germline V gene data show CDR1 as SEHNR and CDR2 as FQNEAQ (reference sequence). Germline trimming cut 0 bases from V and 6 bases from J; bases unmatched to any gene: 9. CDR3 region: CASSLARSGRASDTQYF. CDR3 sequence (DNA): TGTGCCAGCAGCTTAGCGCGCAGCGGGAGGGCCAGTGATACGCAGTATTTT.

This clonotype came up many times. The CDR3 loop is CASSQQASEQYF. DNA for the CDR3: TGTGCCAGCAGCCAACAGGCGAGCGAGCAGTACTTC. V is TRBV3-1 and J is TRBJ2-7; unclear D gene. Germline-derived CDR1 and CDR2 are LGHDT and YNNKEL (reference sequence). There are 12 residues in the CDR3. V gave up 2 bases and J gave up 6 bases, with 8 bases separating them.

This clonotype was seen repeatedly, ten times or more. The rearrangement joins TRBV10-3 to TRBJ2-2; 7 bases fit TRBD1. CDR3 length: 15 residues. CDR1 is ENHRY, CDR2 SYGVKD, per germline. Trimming cost V 5 bases and J 1 base; bases outside gene matches: 4. The DNA for the CDR3 is TGTGCCATCAGTCCCGGGACAGTGAACACCGGGGAGCTGTTTTTT. Translating it yields CAISPGTVNTGELFF.

This rearrangement joins TRBV20-1 to TRBJ1-2, with D maybe TRBD1 (5 bases). The germline V and J ends were trimmed by 4 bases and 7 bases, with 19 bases remaining between them. The length of the CDR3 is 14 residues. From germline, CDR1 is DFQATT and CDR2 SNEGSKA (reference sequence). CDR3 sequence reads: CSAMPLGRQIGYTF. CDR3 nucleotides: TGCAGTGCTATGCCTTTGGGACGGCAAATTGGCTACACCTTC.

The table lists this clonotype with many counts. The chain carries TRBV28 and TRBJ2-7; TRBD2 agrees at 11 bases. Germline V gives CDR1 MDHEN, CDR2 SYDVKM. J was trimmed by 3 bases and V by 5 bases; bases with no gene match: 12. The CDR3 covers 17 residues. CDR3 nucleotides: TGTGCCAGCAGTAGGCCTAGGGGACTAGCGGCCCACTACGAGCAGTACTTC. Its translation: CASSRPRGLAAHYEQYF.

Turning to this clonotype: A much larger clonotype is one base distant, so this may be a read error. The chain links TRBV6-1 to TRBJ2-4; no reliable D call. This CDR3 is 11 amino acids long. The V end was cut by 3 bases, the J end by 11 bases, with 8 bases between. CDR1 is MNHNS, CDR2 SASEGT, per germline. CDR3 sequence: CASSDNLLQYF. CDR3 in DNA: TGTGCCAGCAGTGATAATTTGCTTCAGTACTTC.

This chain joins TRBV19 and TRBJ2-1; 12 bases are a match to TRBD2. This CDR3 has 14 amino acids. Germline V lookup: CDR1 LNHDA, CDR2 SQIVND (reference sequence). V gave up 6 bases and J gave up 7 bases; unmatched junction bases: 4. The CDR3 region is CASSRGLAGNEQFF. CDR3 coding DNA: TGTGCCAGTAGCAGAGGACTAGCGGGGAATGAGCAGTTCTTC.

This rearrangement joins TRBV27 to TRBJ1-5; D is unclear. Germline CDR1 is MNHEY and CDR2 is SMNVEV (reference sequence). The CDR3 is made up of 15 amino acids. V was pared by 2 bases and J by 6 bases, with 14 bases between. CDR3 bases: TGTGCCAGCAGTTTAGAGCCTGGGGTTACTCAGCCCCAGCATTTT. Its protein is CASSLEPGVTQPQHF.

This clonotype came up a few times. This rearrangement joins TRBV5-1 to TRBJ2-3; D ambiguous. Per the germline V gene, CDR1 is SGHRS and CDR2 is YFSETQ. The CDR3 has 16 residues. V was pared by 4 bases and J by 4 bases, with 19 bases between. The CDR3 region is CASSHLVLPSADTQYF. CDR3 DNA: TGCGCCAGCAGCCACCTCGTACTTCCAAGTGCAGATACGCAGTATTTT.

The J gene is TRBJ2-7, the V gene TRBV3-1; 10 bases line up with TRBD2. This CDR3 is 17 amino acids long. V shed 4 bases and J 2 bases; nucleotides not matched to a gene: 11. Germline V CDR1 and CDR2: LGHDT, YNNKEL (reference sequence). In DNA, the CDR3 is TGTGCCAGCAGCCTCGGCCCCGGACTAGCGGTAACCTACGAGCAGTACTTC. Protein product: CASSLGPGLAVTYEQYF.

The CDR3 sequence is CASSQRGTSGRPAYEQYF. The CDR3 DNA sequence: TGCGCCAGCAGCCAAAGGGGGACTAGCGGGAGGCCGGCCTACGAGCAGTACTTC. V and J are TRBV5-1 and TRBJ2-7; 15 bases are a match to TRBD2. J lost 2 bases, V lost 4 bases, and 10 bases had no gene match. This CDR3 spans 18 amino acids. Germline V gene sequence: CDR1 SGHRS, CDR2 YFSETQ.

This clonotype occurred many times. This rearrangement joins TRBV12-3 or TRBV12-4 to TRBJ1-2, with a tentative D call TRBD1 (6 bases). With 3 bases removed from V and 0 bases from J, the gap between germline ends came to 17 bases. The length of the CDR3 is 17 residues. For the CDR3, the DNA is TGTGCCAGCAGTTTTATTAGCGGACAGCATTCTAACTATGGCTACACCTTC. Translating gives CASSFISGQHSNYGYTF.

This clonotype was seen only a few times. V gene TRBV5-1 combines with J gene TRBJ1-1, with D unclear. Germline CDR1 reads SGHRS; CDR2 reads YFSETQ. V was trimmed by 6 bases and J by 8 bases, leaving 14 bases between them. The CDR3 is made up of 12 amino acids. In DNA form, the CDR3 reads TGCGCCAGCAACACCGCGTGGGCAGAAGCTTTCTTT. Residues: CASNTAWAEAFF.

This clonotype was seen many times. The gene calls are TRBV20-1 and TRBJ1-4, with TRBD1 identical over 10 bases. Losses at the gene ends were 1 base for V and 10 bases for J; bases not matched to a gene: 9. Germline V gene data show CDR1 as DFQATT and CDR2 as SNEGSKA (reference sequence). The CDR3 runs 15 residues. The CDR3 DNA sequence: TGCAGTGCTAGAGTCCGTGACAGGGGGCGCGGAAAACTGTTTTTT. This encodes CSARVRDRGRGKLFF.

The chain links TRBV3-1 to TRBJ1-1; D not resolved. The CDR3 sequence is 14 residues long. The V gene lost 4 bases and the J gene lost 5 bases, with 14 bases spanning the gap. Per the germline V gene, CDR1 is LGHDT and CDR2 is YNNKEL (reference sequence). CDR3 sequence reads: CASSPSSRGTEAFF. The CDR3 DNA is TGTGCCAGCAGCCCCTCATCACGAGGAACTGAAGCTTTCTTT. The whole variable domain, remainder taken from reference TRBV3-1 and TRBJ1-1, is DTAVSQTPKYLVTQMGNDKSIKCEQNLGHDTMYWYKQDSKKFLKIMFSYNNKELIINETVPNRFSPKSPDKAHLNLHINSLELGDSAVYFCASSPSSRGTEAFFGQGTRLTVV.

The chain joins TRBV7-9 to TRBJ2-1, with TRBD2 matching 11 bases. The CDR3 runs to 16 residues. The ends lost 4 bases at V and 1 base at J; junction bases unmatched: 3. CDR1 SEHNR and CDR2 FQNEAQ come from the germline V gene (reference sequence). Here the CDR3 DNA reads TGTGCCAGCAGCTCCAGACTAGCGGGGTCCTACAATGAGCAGTTCTTC. The encoded protein is CASSSRLAGSYNEQFF.

To note about this clonotype: A much more abundant neighbour one base away suggests this may be a read error. No conserved phenylalanine or tryptophan is present at the end of the CDR3, so a read error is the likely explanation. V gene TRBV25-1 combines with J gene TRBJ2-6, with 9 positions matching TRBD2. Germline-derived CDR1 and CDR2 are MGHDK and SYGVNS. The CDR3 is 19 amino acids. Trimming took 2 bases from V and 0 from J; bases not matched to a gene: 8. The CDR3 nucleotides are TGTGCCAGCAGTGAAAGCGTAGCGGGAGCGCTCTCTGGGGCCAACGTCCTGACTTCC. This translates into CASSESVAGALSGANVLTS.

In its sample, this clonotype was seen a few times. The DNA of the CDR3 is TGCGCCAGCAGCCACGACAGCAATCAGCCCCAGCATTTT. Translating it yields CASSHDSNQPQHF. The chain joins TRBV5-1 to TRBJ1-5; D remains unclear. V was pared by 4 bases and J by 1 base, with 6 bases between. CDR1 SGHRS and CDR2 YFSETQ come from the germline V gene. The CDR3 has 13 amino acids.

V usage is TRBV7-2 and J usage is TRBJ2-7; unclear D gene. Between the trimmed V and J ends, which lost 1 base and 0 bases, there was a span of 13 bases. This CDR3 comprises 16 residues. The V gene's germline CDR1 is SGHTA and CDR2 FQGNSA. This CDR3 reads CASSLGSSINSYEQYF. In DNA, the CDR3 is TGTGCCAGCAGCTTAGGCTCGTCAATCAACTCCTACGAGCAGTACTTC.

In its sample, this clonotype was seen many times. The rearrangement uses TRBV5-1 and TRBJ2-1, with 7 bases that match TRBD2. J gave up 0 bases and V 5 bases, and 8 bases lay outside the gene matches. The CDR3 sequence is 16 residues long. Per germline, CDR1 SGHRS and CDR2 YFSETQ. The CDR3 sequence is CASSRMREISYNEQFF. The CDR3 DNA reads as TGCGCCAGCAGTCGTATGCGGGAGATCTCCTACAATGAGCAGTTCTTC. Drawing the rest from reference TRBV5-1 and TRBJ2-1, the complete variable domain is KAGVTQTPRYLIKTRGQQVTLSCSPISGHRSVSWYQQTPGQGLQFLFEYFSETQRNKGNFPGRFSGRQFSNSRSEMNVSTLELGDSALYLCASSRMREISYNEQFFGPGTRLTVL.